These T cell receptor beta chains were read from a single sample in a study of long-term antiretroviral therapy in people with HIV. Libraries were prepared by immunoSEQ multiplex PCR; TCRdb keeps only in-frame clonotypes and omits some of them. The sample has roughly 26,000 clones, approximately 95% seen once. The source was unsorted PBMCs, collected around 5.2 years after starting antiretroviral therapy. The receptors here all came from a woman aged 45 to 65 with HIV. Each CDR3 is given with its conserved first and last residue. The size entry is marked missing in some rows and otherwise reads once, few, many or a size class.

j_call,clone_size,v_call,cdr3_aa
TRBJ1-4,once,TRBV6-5,CASSYRPVSNEKLFF
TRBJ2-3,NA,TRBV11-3,CASSLGQGAVDTQYF
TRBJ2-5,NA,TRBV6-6,CASTWTSGDQETQYF
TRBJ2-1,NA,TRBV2,CASRPRTSGSGNEQFF
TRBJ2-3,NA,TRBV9,CASSPGTGVFNTDTQYF
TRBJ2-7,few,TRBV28,CASSAFGYEQYF
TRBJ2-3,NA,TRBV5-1,CASTVVRGAGTDTQYF
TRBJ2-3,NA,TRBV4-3,CASSRVAGTSTDTQYF
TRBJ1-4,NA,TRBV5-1,CASSPTQQGGEKLFF
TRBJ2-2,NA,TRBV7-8,CASSSPGTSELFF
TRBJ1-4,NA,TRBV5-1,CASSGTGAQLFF
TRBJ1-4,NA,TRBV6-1,CASSDPGRVEKLFF
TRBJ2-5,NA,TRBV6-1,CASSERWNEAQYF
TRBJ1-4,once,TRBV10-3,CAISESRISNEKLFF
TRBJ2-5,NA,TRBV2,CASLRREPVTQYF
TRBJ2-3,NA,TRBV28,CASSLDRSTDTQYF
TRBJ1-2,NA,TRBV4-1,CASSFSMAYYGYTF
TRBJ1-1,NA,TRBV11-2,CASSLVLNTEAFF
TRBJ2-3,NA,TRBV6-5,CASSSLAGGPEDTQYF
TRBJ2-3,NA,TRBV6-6,CASKREGLLTDTQYF